Included here is one TCR beta chain sequence, with context. Its antigen has not been determined. No base quality information exists; no much larger clone differs at one position. The source of the sample is a study of sequential checkpoint blockade in melanoma (dated by TCRdb to the late 2010s). A note on the overall study: Patients were assigned by 1:1 randomization to either first-line nivolumab followed by ipilimumab (arm A) or ipilimumab followed by nivolumab (arm B). Both trial sequences were followed by maintenance nivolumab. Matched tumor biopsies were taken from 20 to 25 patients before treatment and at week 13, after single-agent nivolumab (arm A) or ipilimumab (arm B). DNA from some 100 melanoma tumor samples collected before treatment underwent TCRbeta immunosequencing. In around 80% of the matched pre- and post-treatment tumor biopsy pairs, both biopsies came from the same lesion.

On the study overall, not on this receptor specifically: In the nivolumab-first arm (arm A), pretreatment tumor TIL clonality was associated with response (P = .04). Small sample sizes and reduced statistical power limited the analyses of tumor T-cell fraction within each arm. The response-prediction model combining TCR metrics and mutation burden needs validation in larger, independent patient cohorts. Tumor T-cell fraction and clonality were found to correlate with PD-L1 staining and CD8+ T-cell counts but not with mutational load. Clinical benefit was about 30 times more likely to be achieved by patients whose tumor T-cell fraction and clonality increased by week 13.

What the treatment or condition label conveys for this sample: randomized to nivolumab then ipilimumab (arm A) or the reverse (arm B). Prior DNA-damaging chemotherapy had not been received by any trial patient. Samples came from patients with melanoma in CheckMate 064, a randomized, open-label phase II trial of sequential checkpoint blockade. Tumor TCR sequencing used genomic DNA from formalin-fixed paraffin-embedded (FFPE) tissue samples. The germline V gene provides CDR1 SGHNT and CDR2 YENEEA. V trim: 3 bases; J trim: 5 bases; unmatched bases: 7. There are 17 amino acids in the CDR3, from cysteine to phenylalanine inclusive. The kept DNA is CDR3 alone, 51 bases in frame from the first base. TCRbeta CDR3 regions were immunosequenced from genomic DNA with the immunoSEQ Assay. Genomic DNA was amplified by bias-controlled multiplex PCR before high-throughput sequencing. The original methods were these. To quantify the absolute abundance of each unique TCRbeta CDR3 region, the sequences were collapsed and filtered. Clonality, defined as 1 minus Pielou's evenness, was calculated using productive rearrangements only. To compute tumor T-cell fraction, TCRbeta template counts were normalized to usable DNA, with usable DNA estimated from several housekeeping genes. Clones with significantly greater frequencies in on-treatment versus baseline samples were identified using a previously published method. Here the immuneACCESS table is served through TCRdb, limited to in-frame sequences with V and J called. Missing clones are a known gap in these copies; in checked studies unresolved V genes cover under half, and the rest lacks a known reason. V and J calls and clone size are given by that table; D and trimming were obtained from the DNA. Present in this sample are 40,000 or so clones, 30% to 35% of which were seen just once. The ten largest clonotypes hold about 1.6% of the sample.

The chain is made from TRBV11-3 and TRBJ2-3; 14 of the junction bases match TRBD2. The source of this sequence is a human donor with melanoma. The sample here was tumor tissue (inferred from file names), taken from a patient given nivolumab and ipilimumab in sequence. CDR3 loop: CASSFGTSGGEGDTQYF. The nucleotides read TGTGCCAGCAGCTTCGGGACTAGCGGGGGAGAGGGAGATACGCAGTATTTT.